This T cell receptor beta chain was sequenced for a study of blood T cell repertoires in COVID-19. Sequenced by immunoSEQ multiplex PCR; TCRdb stores in-frame clones only, minus some. This sample has 250,000 to 300,000 clones, with roughly 80% found just once. This TCR was sampled from a man in his forties or fifties who had been exposed to COVID-19. Material: PBMCs or T cells enriched from blood (not recorded which).

The CDR3 nucleotides are TGCGCCAGCAACTTACAGGGGGGACAAGAGACCCAGTACTTC. It is translated as CASNLQGGQETQYF. The gene calls are TRBV5-1 and TRBJ2-5; 8 bases fit TRBD1. V shed 6 bases and J 2 bases; nucleotides not matched to a gene: 6. CDR3 length: 14 residues. Germline V gene sequence: CDR1 SGHRS, CDR2 YFSETQ.